This T cell receptor beta chain was found in a study of T cell responses to AZD1222 COVID-19 vaccine. The CDR3 extends over 15 amino acids. Germline V gene sequence: CDR1 MDHEN, CDR2 SYDVKM. V was clipped by 2 bases and J by 11 bases; unmatched bases: 13. Sequenced by immunoSEQ multiplex PCR; TCRdb stores in-frame clones only, minus some. The table lists 130,000 or so clones, around 90% of them singletons. The chain combines TRBV28 with TRBJ2-3; TRBD2 matches 7 bases. Sequencing used peripheral blood, obtained 28 days after the second AZD1222 dose. This sequence originates from an adult who received the AZD1222 COVID-19 vaccine. CDR3 region: CASSLASTGTIGQYF. CDR3 in DNA: TGTGCCAGCAGTTTAGCCAGTACCGGGACTATTGGGCAGTATTTT.